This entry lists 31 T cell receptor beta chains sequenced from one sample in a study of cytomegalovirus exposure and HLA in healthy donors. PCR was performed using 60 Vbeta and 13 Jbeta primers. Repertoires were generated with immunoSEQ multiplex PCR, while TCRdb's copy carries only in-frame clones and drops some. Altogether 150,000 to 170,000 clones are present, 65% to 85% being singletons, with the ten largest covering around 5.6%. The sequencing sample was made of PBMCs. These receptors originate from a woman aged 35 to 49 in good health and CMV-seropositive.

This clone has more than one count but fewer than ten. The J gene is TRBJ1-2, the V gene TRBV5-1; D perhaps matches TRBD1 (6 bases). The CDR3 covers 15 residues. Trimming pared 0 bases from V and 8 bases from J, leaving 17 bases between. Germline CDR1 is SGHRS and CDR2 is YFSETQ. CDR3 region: CASSLGAASTGGYTF. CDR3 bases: TGCGCCAGCAGCTTGGGGGCAGCCTCGACAGGAGGCTACACCTTC.

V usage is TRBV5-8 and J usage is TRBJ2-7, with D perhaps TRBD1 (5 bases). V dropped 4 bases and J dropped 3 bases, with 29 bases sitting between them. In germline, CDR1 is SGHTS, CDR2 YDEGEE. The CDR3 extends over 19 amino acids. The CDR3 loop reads CASSIRTPSSASRVYEQYF. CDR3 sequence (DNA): TGTGCCAGCAGCATACGGACACCTAGTTCAGCGTCCCGGGTCTACGAGCAGTACTTC. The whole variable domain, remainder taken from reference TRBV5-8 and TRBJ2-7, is EAGVTQSPTHLIKTRGQQATLRCSPISGHTSVYWYQQALGLGLQFLLWYDEGEERNRGNFPPRFSGRQFPNYSSELNVNALELEDSALYLCASSIRTPSSASRVYEQYFGPGTRLTVT.

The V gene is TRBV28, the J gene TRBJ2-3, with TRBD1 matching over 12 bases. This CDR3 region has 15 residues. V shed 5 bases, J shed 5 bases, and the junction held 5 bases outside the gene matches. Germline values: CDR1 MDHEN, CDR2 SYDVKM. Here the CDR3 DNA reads TGTGCCAGCAGTGTAGGGACAGGGGGCAAAGATACGCAGTATTTT. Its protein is CASSVGTGGKDTQYF.

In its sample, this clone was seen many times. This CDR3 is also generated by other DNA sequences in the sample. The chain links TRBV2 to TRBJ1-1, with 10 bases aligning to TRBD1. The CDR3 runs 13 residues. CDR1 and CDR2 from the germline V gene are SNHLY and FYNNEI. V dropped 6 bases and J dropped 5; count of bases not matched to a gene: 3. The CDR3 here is CASSWTGGTEAFF. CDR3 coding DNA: TGTGCCAGCAGCTGGACAGGGGGAACTGAAGCTTTCTTT.

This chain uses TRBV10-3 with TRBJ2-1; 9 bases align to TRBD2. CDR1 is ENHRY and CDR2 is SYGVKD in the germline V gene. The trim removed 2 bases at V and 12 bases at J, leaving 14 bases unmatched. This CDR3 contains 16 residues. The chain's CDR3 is CAISEGLGLAPTGQFF. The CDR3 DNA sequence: TGTGCCATCAGTGAGGGCCTTGGACTAGCGCCAACTGGGCAGTTCTTC.

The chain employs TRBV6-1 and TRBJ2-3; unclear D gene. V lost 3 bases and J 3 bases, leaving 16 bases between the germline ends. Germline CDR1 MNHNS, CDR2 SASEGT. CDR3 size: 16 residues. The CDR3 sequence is CASSEEDLDATDTQYF. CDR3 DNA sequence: TGTGCCAGCAGTGAGGAAGACCTAGACGCGACAGATACGCAGTATTTT.

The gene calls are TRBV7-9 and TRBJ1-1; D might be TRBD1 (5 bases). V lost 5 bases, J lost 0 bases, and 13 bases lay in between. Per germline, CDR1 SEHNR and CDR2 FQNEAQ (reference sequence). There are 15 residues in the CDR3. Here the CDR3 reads CASSPKGKLNTEAFF. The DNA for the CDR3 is TGTGCCAGCAGCCCCAAGGGGAAATTGAACACTGAAGCTTTCTTT.

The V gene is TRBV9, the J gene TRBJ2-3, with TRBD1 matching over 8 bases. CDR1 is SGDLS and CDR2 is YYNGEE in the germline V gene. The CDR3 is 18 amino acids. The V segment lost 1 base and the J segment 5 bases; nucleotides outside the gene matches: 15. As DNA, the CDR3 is TGTGCCAGCAGCGTATCAGGGGGTACAACAGGGGGAAGAGATACGCAGTATTTT. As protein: CASSVSGGTTGGRDTQYF.

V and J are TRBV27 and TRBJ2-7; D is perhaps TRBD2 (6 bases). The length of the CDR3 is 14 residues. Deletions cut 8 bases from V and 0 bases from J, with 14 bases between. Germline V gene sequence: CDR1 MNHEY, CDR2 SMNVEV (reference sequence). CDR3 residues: CASRSSGVSYEQYF. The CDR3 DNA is TGTGCCAGCCGGTCCTCGGGGGTCTCCTACGAGCAGTACTTC.

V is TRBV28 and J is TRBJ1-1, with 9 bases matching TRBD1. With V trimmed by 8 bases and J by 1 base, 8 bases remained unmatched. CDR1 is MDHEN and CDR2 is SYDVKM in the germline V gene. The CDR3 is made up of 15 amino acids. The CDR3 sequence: CASVDRGVTNTEAFF. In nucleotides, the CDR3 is TGTGCCAGCGTTGACAGGGGGGTAACGAACACTGAAGCTTTCTTT.

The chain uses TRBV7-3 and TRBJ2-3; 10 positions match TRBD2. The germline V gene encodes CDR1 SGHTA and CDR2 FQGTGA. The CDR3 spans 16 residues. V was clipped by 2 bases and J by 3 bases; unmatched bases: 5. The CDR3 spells CASSLASGSGTDTQYF. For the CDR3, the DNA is TGTGCCAGCAGCTTAGCTAGCGGGAGTGGGACAGATACGCAGTATTTT.

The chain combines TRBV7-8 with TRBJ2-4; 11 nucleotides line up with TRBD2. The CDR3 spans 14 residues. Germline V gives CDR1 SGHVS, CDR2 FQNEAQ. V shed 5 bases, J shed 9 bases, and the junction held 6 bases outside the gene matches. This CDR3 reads CASSATSGSGIQYF. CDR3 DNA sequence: TGTGCCAGCAGCGCAACTAGCGGGAGTGGCATTCAGTACTTC.

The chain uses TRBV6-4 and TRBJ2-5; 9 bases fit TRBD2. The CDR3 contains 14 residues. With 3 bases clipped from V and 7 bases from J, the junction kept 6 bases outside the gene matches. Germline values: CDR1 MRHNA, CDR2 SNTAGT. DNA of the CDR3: TGTGCCAGCAGTGAAGGAGCGGGAGGCGGGACCCAGTACTTC. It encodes CASSEGAGGGTQYF.

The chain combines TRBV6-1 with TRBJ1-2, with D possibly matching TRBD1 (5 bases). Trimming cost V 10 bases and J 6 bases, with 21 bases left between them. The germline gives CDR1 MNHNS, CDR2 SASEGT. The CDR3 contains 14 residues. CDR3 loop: CATQGLPDAHGYTF. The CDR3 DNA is TGTGCCACCCAGGGACTCCCCGATGCCCATGGCTACACCTTC.

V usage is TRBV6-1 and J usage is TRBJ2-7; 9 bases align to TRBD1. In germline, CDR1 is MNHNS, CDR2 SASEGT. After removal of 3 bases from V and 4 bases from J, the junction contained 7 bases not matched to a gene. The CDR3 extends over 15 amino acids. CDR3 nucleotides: TGTGCCAGCAGTGATCGGACAGGGGTCGGATACGAGCAGTACTTC. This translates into CASSDRTGVGYEQYF.

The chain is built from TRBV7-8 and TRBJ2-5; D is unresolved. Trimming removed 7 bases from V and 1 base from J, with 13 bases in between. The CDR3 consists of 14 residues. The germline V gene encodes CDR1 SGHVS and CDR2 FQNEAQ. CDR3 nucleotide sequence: TGTGCCAGCACCCCAAGGAGCAGCCAAGAGACCCAGTACTTC. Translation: CASTPRSSQETQYF.

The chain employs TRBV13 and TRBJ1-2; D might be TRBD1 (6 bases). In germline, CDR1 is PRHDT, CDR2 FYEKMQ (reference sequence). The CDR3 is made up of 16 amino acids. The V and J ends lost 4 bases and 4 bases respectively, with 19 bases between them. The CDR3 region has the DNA TGTGCCAGCAGCTCACCAACGACAGGCTTAGGCTATGGCTACACCTTC. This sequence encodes CASSSPTTGLGYGYTF.

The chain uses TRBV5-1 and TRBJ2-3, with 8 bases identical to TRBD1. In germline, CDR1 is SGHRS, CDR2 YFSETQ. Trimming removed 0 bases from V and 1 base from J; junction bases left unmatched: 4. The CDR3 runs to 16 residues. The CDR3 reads CASSLEGTGRTDTQYF. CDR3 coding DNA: TGCGCCAGCAGCTTGGAGGGGACAGGCCGCACAGATACGCAGTATTTT.

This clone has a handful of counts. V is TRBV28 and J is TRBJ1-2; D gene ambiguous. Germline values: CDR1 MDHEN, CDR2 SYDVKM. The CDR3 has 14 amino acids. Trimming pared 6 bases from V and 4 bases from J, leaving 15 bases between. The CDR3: CASSTVNSPYGYTF. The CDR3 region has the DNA TGTGCCAGCAGCACCGTTAATAGCCCCTATGGCTACACCTTC.

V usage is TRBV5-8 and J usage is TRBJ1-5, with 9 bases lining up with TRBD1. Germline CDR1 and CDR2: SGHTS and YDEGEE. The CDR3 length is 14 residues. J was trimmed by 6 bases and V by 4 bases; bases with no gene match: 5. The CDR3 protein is CASSTGQGGQPQHF. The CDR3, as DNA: TGTGCCAGCAGCACGGGACAGGGCGGTCAGCCCCAGCATTTT.

CDR3 sequence: CASSPLSGQGGQDEKLFF. The CDR3 coding sequence is TGCGCCAGCAGCCCCTTGAGCGGACAGGGTGGGCAAGATGAAAAACTGTTTTTT. The gene calls are TRBV5-1 and TRBJ1-4; 8 nucleotides line up with TRBD1. The length of the CDR3 is 18 residues. Germline V gene lookup returns CDR1 SGHRS and CDR2 YFSETQ. V shed 4 bases, J shed 6 bases, and the junction held 17 bases outside the gene matches.

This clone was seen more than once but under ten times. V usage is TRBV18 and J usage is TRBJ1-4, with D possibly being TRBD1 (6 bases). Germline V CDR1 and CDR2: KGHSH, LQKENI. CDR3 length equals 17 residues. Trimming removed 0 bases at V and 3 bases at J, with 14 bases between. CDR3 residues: CASSPPLGARANEKLFF. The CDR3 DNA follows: TGTGCCAGCTCACCACCGCTGGGGGCGAGAGCTAATGAAAAACTGTTTTTT.

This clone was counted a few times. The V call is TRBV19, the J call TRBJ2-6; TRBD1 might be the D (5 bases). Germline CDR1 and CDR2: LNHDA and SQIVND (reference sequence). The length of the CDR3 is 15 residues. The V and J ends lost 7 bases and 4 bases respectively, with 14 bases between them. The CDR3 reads CASTHQGVGANVLTF. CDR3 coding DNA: TGTGCCAGTACCCACCAGGGTGTCGGGGCCAACGTCCTGACTTTC.

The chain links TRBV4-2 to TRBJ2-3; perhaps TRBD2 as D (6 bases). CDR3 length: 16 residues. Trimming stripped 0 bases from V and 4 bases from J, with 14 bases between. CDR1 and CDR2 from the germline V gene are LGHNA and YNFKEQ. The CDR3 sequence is CASSQDKREYADTQYF. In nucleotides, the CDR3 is TGTGCCAGCAGCCAAGATAAACGGGAGTATGCAGATACGCAGTATTTT.

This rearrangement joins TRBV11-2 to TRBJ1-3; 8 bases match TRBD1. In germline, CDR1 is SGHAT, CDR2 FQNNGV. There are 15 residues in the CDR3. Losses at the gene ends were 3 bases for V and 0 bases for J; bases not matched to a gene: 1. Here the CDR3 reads CASSLGQDSGNTIYF. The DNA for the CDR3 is TGTGCCAGCAGCTTGGGACAGGACTCTGGAAACACCATATATTTT.

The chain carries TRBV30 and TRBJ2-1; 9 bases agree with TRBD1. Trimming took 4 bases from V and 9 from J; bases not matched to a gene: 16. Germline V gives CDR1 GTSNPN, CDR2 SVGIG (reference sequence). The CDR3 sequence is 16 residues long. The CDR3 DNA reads TGTGCCTGGAAGCCCCTACTAGGACAGGGGCTAACTGAGCAGTTCTTC. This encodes CAWKPLLGQGLTEQFF.

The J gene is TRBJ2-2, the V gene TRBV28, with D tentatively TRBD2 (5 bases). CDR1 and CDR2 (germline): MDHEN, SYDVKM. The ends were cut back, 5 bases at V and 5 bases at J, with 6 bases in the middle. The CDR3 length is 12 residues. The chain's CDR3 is CASSRETGELFF. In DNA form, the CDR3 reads TGTGCCAGCAGTCGGGAAACCGGGGAGCTGTTTTTT.

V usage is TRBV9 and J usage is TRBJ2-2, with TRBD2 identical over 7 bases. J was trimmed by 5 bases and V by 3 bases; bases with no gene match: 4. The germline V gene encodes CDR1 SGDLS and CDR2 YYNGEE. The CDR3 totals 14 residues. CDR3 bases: TGTGCCAGCAGCGCCGCGGGGGAAACCGGGGAGCTGTTTTTT. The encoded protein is CASSAAGETGELFF.

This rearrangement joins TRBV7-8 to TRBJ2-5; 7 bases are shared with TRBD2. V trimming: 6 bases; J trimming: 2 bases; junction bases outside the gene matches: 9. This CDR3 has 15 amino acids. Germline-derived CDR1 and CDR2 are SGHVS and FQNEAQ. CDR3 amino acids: CASRPVGEGQETQYF. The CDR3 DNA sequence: TGTGCCAGCAGGCCGGTGGGGGAGGGACAAGAGACCCAGTACTTC.

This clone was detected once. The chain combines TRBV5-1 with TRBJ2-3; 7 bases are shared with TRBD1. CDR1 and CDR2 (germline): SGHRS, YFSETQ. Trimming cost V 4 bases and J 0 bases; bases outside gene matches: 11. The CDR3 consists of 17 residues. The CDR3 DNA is TGCGCCAGCAGCACCGAGGGGACAGTTCTTAGCACAGATACGCAGTATTTT. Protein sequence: CASSTEGTVLSTDTQYF.

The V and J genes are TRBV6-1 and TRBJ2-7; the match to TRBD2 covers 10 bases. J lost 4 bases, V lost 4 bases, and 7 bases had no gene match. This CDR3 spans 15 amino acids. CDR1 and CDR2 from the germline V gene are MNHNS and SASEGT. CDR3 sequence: CASSGASGRRYEQYF. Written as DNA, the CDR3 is TGTGCCAGCAGTGGGGCTAGCGGGAGAAGGTACGAGCAGTACTTC.